These 9 T cell receptor beta chains were all obtained from the same sample, sequenced in a study of blood T cell repertoires in COVID-19. Clones were sequenced by immunoSEQ multiplex PCR, and TCRdb holds only the in-frame ones, with some missing. The table has roughly 75,000 clones, roughly 90% seen once. The specimen sequenced was peripheral blood. These TCRs come from a man aged 80 or over with COVID-19, enrolled during active disease.

The chain links TRBV18 to TRBJ1-5; 9 nucleotides match TRBD1. The ends lost 4 bases at V and 7 bases at J; junction bases unmatched: 5. This CDR3 is built from 14 residues. Germline V CDR1 and CDR2: KGHSH, LQKENI. This CDR3 is CASSRDRVRQPQHF. Here the CDR3 DNA reads TGTGCCAGCTCACGGGACAGGGTGAGACAGCCCCAGCATTTT.

CDR3 bases: TGCGCCAGCAGCTTGGGGTGGACAGGGGGCACTGAAGCTTTCTTT. It yields the protein CASSLGWTGGTEAFF. The chain links TRBV5-1 to TRBJ1-1, with TRBD1 identical over 10 bases. The junction had 3 bases not matched to a gene; V was cut back by 0 bases and J by 4 bases. From germline, CDR1 is SGHRS and CDR2 YFSETQ. The CDR3 spans 15 residues.

The CDR3 here is CASSDDRRNQPQHF. The CDR3, as DNA: TGTGCCAGCAGCGACGACAGAAGGAATCAGCCCCAGCATTTT. V usage is TRBV7-9 and J usage is TRBJ1-5; a possible D gene is TRBD1 (5 bases). The V and J ends lost 5 bases and 4 bases respectively, with 12 bases between them. This CDR3 is built from 14 residues. Germline V CDR1 and CDR2: SEHNR, FQNEAQ (reference sequence). The variable domain in full, with the rest retrieved from reference TRBV7-9 and TRBJ1-5, is DTGVSQNPRHKITKRGQNVTFRCDPISEHNRLYWYRQTLGQGPEFLTYFQNEAQLEKSRLLSDRFSAERPKGSFSTLEIQRTEQGDSAMYLCASSDDRRNQPQHFGDGTRLSIL.

The V gene is TRBV5-1, the J gene TRBJ2-3; D perhaps matches TRBD1 (8 bases). The ends were cut back, 5 bases at V and 4 bases at J, with 17 bases in the middle. CDR1 and CDR2 (germline): SGHRS, YFSETQ. CDR3 length: 15 amino acids. CDR3 amino acids: CASRQGGPRSDTQYF. The CDR3 coding sequence is TGCGCCAGCAGACAGGGGGGGCCGAGATCAGATACGCAGTATTTT.

The chain couples TRBV19 to TRBJ1-6, with D possibly being TRBD1 (5 bases). V was trimmed by 9 bases and J by 7 bases, leaving 10 bases between them. CDR3 size: 12 residues. CDR1 and CDR2 from the germline V gene are LNHDA and SQIVND (reference sequence). CDR3 bases: TGTGCCAGCCATGACAGAAATTCACCCCTCCACTTT. This codes for CASHDRNSPLHF.

V usage is TRBV13 and J usage is TRBJ1-2; maybe TRBD1 (5 bases). The V gene's germline CDR1 is PRHDT and CDR2 FYEKMQ (reference sequence). The CDR3 consists of 15 residues. Trimming pared 5 bases from V and 0 bases from J, leaving 13 bases between. Here the CDR3 DNA reads TGTGCCAGCAGCAAAGGGGCGGGAGCTAACTATGGCTACACCTTC. Translation gives CASSKGAGANYGYTF.

The chain employs TRBV5-1 and TRBJ2-5; the D gene is possibly TRBD1 (6 bases). The CDR3 sequence is 14 residues long. Trimming stripped 1 base from V and 3 bases from J, with 10 bases between. The germline V gene encodes CDR1 SGHRS and CDR2 YFSETQ. DNA of the CDR3: TGCGCCAGCAGCTTGTCAGGGGTGAAAGAGACCCAGTACTTC. Translated, it gives CASSLSGVKETQYF.

The chain's CDR3 is CASSKALSGTGGWTEAFF. CDR3 in DNA: TGTGCCAGCAGCAAAGCGCTTTCAGGGACAGGGGGCTGGACTGAAGCTTTCTTT. The rearrangement links TRBV21-1 to TRBJ1-1; the D call TRBD1 from the table was never checked on the DNA. TRBV21-1 is described as a pseudogene. The CDR3 is 18 amino acids.

The chain couples TRBV5-8 to TRBJ1-4, with no clear D. Trimming stripped 4 bases from V and 8 bases from J, with 12 bases between. In germline, CDR1 is SGHTS, CDR2 YDEGEE. The CDR3 covers 13 residues. CDR3 nucleotide sequence: TGTGCCAGCAGCCCCGGGTTGAGGGAAAAACTGTTTTTT. Protein sequence: CASSPGLREKLFF.